The clone carrying this TCR beta chain was seen repeatedly, ten times or more. TCRdb re-derived calls from the reads in MiXCR, one entry per CDR3 protein. The table lists just under 300,000 distinct CDR3 sequences, approximately 8.9% of them singletons, with about 2.3% in the top ten. This sample is part of a study of T cell repertoires in cytomegalovirus infection. In the study overall: Indications came from public TCR beta signatures; they pointed to CMV infection and to a matching HLA type.

The V gene's germline CDR1 is MNHEY and CDR2 SMNVEV (reference sequence). This CDR3 contains 16 residues. The V and J ends lost 5 bases and 9 bases, in that order; junction bases with no gene match: 14. Sequences were obtained from PBMCs. The chain joins TRBV27 to TRBJ2-1; the match to TRBD2 covers 9 bases. The receptor was isolated from a human donor in good health (CMV status not recorded). Some clones in this sample may be carry-over from other donors' samples. CDR3 DNA: TGTGCCAGCAGTCCCAGTAGCGGGGGCCTCAGGGGTGAGCAGTTCTTC. Encoded protein: CASSPSSGGLRGEQFF.